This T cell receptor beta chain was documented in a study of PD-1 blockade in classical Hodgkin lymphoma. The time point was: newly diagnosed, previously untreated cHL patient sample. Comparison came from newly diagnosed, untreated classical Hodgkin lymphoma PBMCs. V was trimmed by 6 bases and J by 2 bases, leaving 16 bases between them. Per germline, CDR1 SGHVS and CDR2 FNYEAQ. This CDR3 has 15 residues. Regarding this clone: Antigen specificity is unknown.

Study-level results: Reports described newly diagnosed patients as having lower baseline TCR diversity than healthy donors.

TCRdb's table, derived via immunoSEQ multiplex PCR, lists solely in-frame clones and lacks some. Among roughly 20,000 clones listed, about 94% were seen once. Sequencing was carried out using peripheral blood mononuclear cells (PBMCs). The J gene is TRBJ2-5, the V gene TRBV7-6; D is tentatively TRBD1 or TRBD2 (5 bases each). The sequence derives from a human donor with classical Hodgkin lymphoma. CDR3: CASSGGLGRQETQYF. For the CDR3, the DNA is TGTGCCAGCAGTGGGGGTCTTGGCCGACAAGAGACCCAGTACTTC. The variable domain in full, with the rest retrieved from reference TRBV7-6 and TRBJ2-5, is GAGVSQSPRYKVTKRGQDVALRCDPISGHVSLYWYRQALGQGPEFLTYFNYEAQQDKSGLPNDRFSAERPEGSISTLTIQRTEQRDSAMYRCASSGGLGRQETQYFGPGTRLLVL.